These 20 T cell receptor beta chains were sequenced from one sample in a study of long-term antiretroviral therapy in people with HIV. Investigators performed immunoSEQ version v3.0 at survey level. Repertoires were generated with immunoSEQ multiplex PCR, while TCRdb's copy carries only in-frame clones and drops some. Seen here are some 20,000 clones, over 70% observed once, and the top ten hold roughly a tenth. Here the sequenced sample was unsorted PBMCs, taken 0.5 years before starting antiretroviral therapy. The receptors derive from a man aged 18 to 35 with HIV.

The V gene is TRBV13, the J gene TRBJ1-1; D not resolved. Trimming shortened V by 7 bases and J by 3 bases, and 12 bases separated the two germline ends. In germline, CDR1 is PRHDT, CDR2 FYEKMQ (reference sequence). The CDR3 runs to 13 residues. The CDR3 region has the DNA TGTGCCAGCACCAAACGCTGGGACACTGAAGCTTTCTTT. Its translation is CASTKRWDTEAFF. The entire variable domain, with the rest obtained from reference TRBV13 and TRBJ1-1, is as follows: AAGVIQSPRHLIKEKRETATLKCYPIPRHDTVYWYQQGPGQDPQFLISFYEKMQSDKGSIPDRFSAQQFSDYHSELNMSSLELGDSALYFCASTKRWDTEAFFGQGTRLTVV.

This chain connects TRBV30 to TRBJ2-2, with 12 bases identical to TRBD2. V was pared by 1 base and J by 3 bases, with 12 bases of the junction left unmatched. The germline V gene has CDR1 GTSNPN and CDR2 SVGIG (reference sequence). The CDR3 loop spans 19 amino acids. The CDR3 DNA sequence: TGTGCCTGGAGTGCGAATTCGCTAGCGGGGGGGCCGTACACCGGGGAGCTGTTTTTT. It yields the protein CAWSANSLAGGPYTGELFF.

V is TRBV7-9 and J is TRBJ2-7; the match to TRBD1 covers 8 bases. The junction had 2 bases not matched to a gene; V was cut back by 1 base and J by 3 bases. CDR3 length: 14 residues. The germline CDR1 and CDR2 sequences are SEHNR and FQNEAQ (reference sequence). The CDR3 coding sequence is TGTGCCAGCAGCTTAGTAGGACAGGGCTACGAGCAGTACTTC. Translating gives CASSLVGQGYEQYF.

CDR3 sequence reads: CASSGDTGSAYEQYF. The CDR3 DNA reads as TGTGCCAGCAGTGGGGACACAGGGTCTGCCTACGAGCAGTACTTC. The chain combines TRBV6-1 with TRBJ2-7; D perhaps matches TRBD1 (6 bases). The germline V gene has CDR1 MNHNS and CDR2 SASEGT. V shed 4 bases and J shed 2 bases, with 15 bases lying between them. The CDR3 spans 15 residues.

The rearrangement joins TRBV18 to TRBJ1-1; tentative D call: TRBD1 (6 bases). The germline CDR1 and CDR2 sequences are KGHSH and LQKENI. V was trimmed by 2 bases and J by 5 bases, leaving 12 bases between them. The CDR3 is made up of 14 amino acids. The CDR3 DNA reads TGTGCCAGCTCACCAACCCAGGGGACAACTGAAGCTTTCTTT. As protein: CASSPTQGTTEAFF.

The genes are TRBV19 and TRBJ2-1; tentatively, D is TRBD1 (5 bases). Germline CDR1 is LNHDA and CDR2 is SQIVND (reference sequence). Trimming removed 6 bases from V and 6 bases from J, with 12 bases in between. This CDR3 comprises 13 residues. The CDR3 region is CASSTGRGNEQFF. DNA of the CDR3: TGTGCCAGTAGCACCGGAAGGGGCAATGAGCAGTTCTTC.

The chain couples TRBV7-6 to TRBJ1-1; 8 bases line up with TRBD1. J gave up 1 base and V 1 base, and 2 bases lay outside the gene matches. The CDR3 has 15 amino acids. Germline CDR1 is SGHVS and CDR2 is FNYEAQ. The CDR3 nucleotides are TGTGCCAGCAGCTTAGGGACAGGGAAGAACACTGAAGCTTTCTTT. This translates into CASSLGTGKNTEAFF.

CDR3 sequence (DNA): TGTGCCAGCAGCACCGGGACAGGAGTCTACGAGCAGTACTTC. As protein: CASSTGTGVYEQYF. This rearrangement joins TRBV6-5 to TRBJ2-7; 8 nucleotides match TRBD1. The germline V gene encodes CDR1 MNHEY and CDR2 SVGAGI. The CDR3 contains 14 residues. The V and J ends lost 6 bases and 3 bases, in that order; junction bases with no gene match: 7.

This chain connects TRBV5-1 to TRBJ1-4; D is possibly TRBD1 (5 bases). Per germline, CDR1 SGHRS and CDR2 YFSETQ. The germline V and J ends were trimmed by 3 bases and 6 bases, with 15 bases remaining between them. The length of the CDR3 is 15 residues. As DNA, the CDR3 is TGCGCCAGCAGCTGGGGGATAGGGACCGATGAAAAACTGTTTTTT. It codes for CASSWGIGTDEKLFF.

This sequence joins TRBV27 and TRBJ1-4; no clear D. Germline V gene sequence: CDR1 MNHEY, CDR2 SMNVEV (reference sequence). V lost 2 bases and J lost 4, with 8 bases in between. This CDR3 is built from 14 residues. CDR3 protein: CASSLKSYNEKLFF. DNA of the CDR3: TGTGCCAGCAGTTTAAAGTCGTATAATGAAAAACTGTTTTTT.

The chain recombines TRBV15 with TRBJ2-2; no reliable D call. Per the germline V gene, CDR1 is LNHNV and CDR2 is YYDKDF (reference sequence). The CDR3 loop spans 12 amino acids. V lost 7 bases to trimming and J lost 5 bases, with 8 bases between them. The CDR3: CATTDETGELFF. The CDR3, as DNA: TGTGCCACCACGGACGAGACCGGGGAGCTGTTTTTT.

This clone is a singleton in its sample. The chain links TRBV5-1 to TRBJ1-1; D ambiguous. This CDR3 region has 16 residues. Trimming took off 0 bases at V and 1 base at J, with 13 bases between the two ends. CDR1 is SGHRS and CDR2 is YFSETQ in the germline V gene. The CDR3: CASSLVGIESNTEAFF. CDR3 bases: TGCGCCAGCAGCTTGGTTGGTATTGAGTCGAACACTGAAGCTTTCTTT.

The chain combines TRBV6-5 with TRBJ1-2; 11 bases fit TRBD1. V gave up 2 bases and J gave up 8 bases; unmatched junction bases: 1. CDR1 MNHEY and CDR2 SVGAGI come from the germline V gene. The CDR3 consists of 13 residues. This chain's CDR3 is CASSYGQGAGYTF. For the CDR3, the DNA is TGTGCCAGCAGTTACGGACAGGGGGCCGGCTACACCTTC.

The rearrangement links TRBV5-6 to TRBJ1-2, with 7 positions matching TRBD1. V gave up 0 bases and J gave up 4 bases; unmatched junction bases: 6. This CDR3 has 15 residues. In germline, CDR1 is SGHDT, CDR2 YYEEEE. CDR3 DNA: TGTGCCAGCAGCTTGGCGCGGGACAGAGCCTATGGCTACACCTTC. Encoded protein: CASSLARDRAYGYTF. Full variable domain (rest looked up from reference TRBV5-6 and TRBJ1-2): DAGVTQSPTHLIKTRGQQVTLRCSPKSGHDTVSWYQQALGQGPQFIFQYYEEEERQRGNFPDRFSGHQFPNYSSELNVNALLLGDSALYLCASSLARDRAYGYTFGSGTRLTVV.

The chain carries TRBV5-4 and TRBJ1-1; D is possibly TRBD1 (5 bases). The CDR3 consists of 13 residues. With 4 bases removed from V and 4 bases from J, the gap between germline ends came to 11 bases. CDR1 is SGHNT and CDR2 is YYREEE in the germline V gene (reference sequence). DNA for the CDR3: TGTGCCAGCAGCGGGTGGGGGGTCACTGAAGCTTTCTTT. Residues: CASSGWGVTEAFF.

This clone occurred a few times. The V call is TRBV5-5, the J call TRBJ1-2; D gene uncertain. CDR1 and CDR2 from the germline V gene are SGHKS and YYEKEE (reference sequence). V was clipped by 5 bases and J by 6 bases, with 11 bases between them. The CDR3 is made up of 12 amino acids. The DNA of the CDR3 is TGTGCCAGCAGTTTTTACGGCGATGGCTACACCTTC. Amino acids: CASSFYGDGYTF.

This clone was counted a single time. The chain links TRBV4-2 to TRBJ2-1, with 12 nucleotides matching TRBD2. The V gene's germline CDR1 is LGHNA and CDR2 YNFKEQ. V was pared by 0 bases and J by 4 bases, with 1 base of the junction left unmatched. CDR3 length: 16 amino acids. The CDR3 loop is CASSQDGTSGYNEQFF. The CDR3 nucleotides read TGTGCCAGCAGCCAAGATGGGACTAGCGGGTACAATGAGCAGTTCTTC.

This clone was detected only once. This sequence joins TRBV27 and TRBJ2-7; maybe TRBD1 (5 bases). The CDR3 length is 13 residues. CDR1 and CDR2 (germline): MNHEY, SMNVEV (reference sequence). The V and J ends lost 6 bases and 3 bases respectively, with 12 bases between them. Written as DNA, the CDR3 is TGTGCCAGCAGGCCGATCGACAGCTACGAGCAGTACTTC. As protein: CASRPIDSYEQYF.

The rearrangement links TRBV19 to TRBJ2-7; D is unclear. V was trimmed by 10 bases and J by 7 bases, leaving 14 bases between them. The germline V gene encodes CDR1 LNHDA and CDR2 SQIVND (reference sequence). The CDR3 has 11 amino acids. In DNA form, the CDR3 reads TGTGCCACCTTTGAGGCTGCAGAGCAGTACTTC. Protein sequence: CATFEAAEQYF.

The chain combines TRBV6-6 with TRBJ2-3, with D unclear. CDR3 size: 14 residues. The V end was cut by 6 bases, the J end by 1 base, with 11 bases between. Germline CDR1 and CDR2: MNHNY and SVGAGI (reference sequence). For the CDR3, the DNA is TGTGCCAGCAGCTTACGTCCCGGCACAGATACGCAGTATTTT. Translated: CASSLRPGTDTQYF.